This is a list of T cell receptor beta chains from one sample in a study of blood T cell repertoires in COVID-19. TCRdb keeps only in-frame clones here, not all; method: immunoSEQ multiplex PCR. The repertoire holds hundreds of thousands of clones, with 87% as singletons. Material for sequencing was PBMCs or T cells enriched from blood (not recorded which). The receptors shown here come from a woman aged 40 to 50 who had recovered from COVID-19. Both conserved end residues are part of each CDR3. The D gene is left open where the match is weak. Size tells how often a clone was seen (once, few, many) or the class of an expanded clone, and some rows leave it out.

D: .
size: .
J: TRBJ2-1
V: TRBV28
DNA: TGTGCCAGCAGTTTTTCCGGGACATACAATGAGCAGTTCTTC
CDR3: CASSFSGTYNEQFF

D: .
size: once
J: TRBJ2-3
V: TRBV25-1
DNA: TGTGCCAGCGCCCCAAACGAGCACACAGATACGCAGTATTTT
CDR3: CASAPNEHTDTQYF

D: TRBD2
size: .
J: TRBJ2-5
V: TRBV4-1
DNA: TGCGCCAGCAGGAGCGGGATGGGGGAGACCCAGTACTTC
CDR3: CASRSGMGETQYF

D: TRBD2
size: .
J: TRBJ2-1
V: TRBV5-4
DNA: TGTGCCAGCAGCGTGACCGGCTATCGGGGGGGCAGACATTACAATGAGCAGTTCTTC
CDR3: CASSVTGYRGGRHYNEQFF

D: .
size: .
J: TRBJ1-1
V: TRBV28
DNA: TGTGCCAGCACCCCGGTCTCGTCGGTCACTGAAGCTTTCTTT
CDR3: CASTPVSSVTEAFF

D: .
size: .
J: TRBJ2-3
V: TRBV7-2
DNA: TGTGCCTGCACGGGGGGCGCGGCAGATACGCAGTATTTT
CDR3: CACTGGAADTQYF

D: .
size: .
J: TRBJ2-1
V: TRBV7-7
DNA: TGTGCTAGCAGCTCGGCCCCAGGTTCCTACAATGAGCAGTTCTTC
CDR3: CASSSAPGSYNEQFF

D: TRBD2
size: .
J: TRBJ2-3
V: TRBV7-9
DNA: TGTGCCAGCAGCTTATCAAGCGGGACGAGCACCCTGAGCGCAGATACGCAGTATTTT
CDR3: CASSLSSGTSTLSADTQYF

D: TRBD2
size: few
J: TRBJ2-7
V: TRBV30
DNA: TGTGCCTGGAGTGGGACTAGCGGGAGTTCTTACGAGCAGTACTTC
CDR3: CAWSGTSGSSYEQYF

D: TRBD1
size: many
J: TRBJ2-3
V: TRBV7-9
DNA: TGTGCCAGCAGCCCCCTACAGGGGGCGTGGGACTGGGGTCGGTATACGCAGTATTTT
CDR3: CASSPLQGAWDWGRYTQYF

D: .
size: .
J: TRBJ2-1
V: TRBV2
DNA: TGTGCCAGCAGTCAAACCGGGACAAAAAACAATGAGCAGTTCTTC
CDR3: CASSQTGTKNNEQFF

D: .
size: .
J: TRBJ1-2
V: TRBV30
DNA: TGTGCCAGCCCAACCCGCGGCCGACCGAGCTATGGCTACACCTTC
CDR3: CASPTRGRPSYGYTF

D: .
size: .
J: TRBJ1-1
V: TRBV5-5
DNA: TGTGCCAGCAGCTTAATTCCCGGGATCAACACTGAAGCTTTCTTT
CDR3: CASSLIPGINTEAFF

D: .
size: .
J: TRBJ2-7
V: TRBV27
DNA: TGTGCCAGCGGCTCCGGGGGGCCCTACGAGCAGTACTTC
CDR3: CASGSGGPYEQYF

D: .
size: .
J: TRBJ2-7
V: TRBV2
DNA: TGTGCCAGCAGTGAAGCGGCCCGCTCCTACGAGCAGTACTTC
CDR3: CASSEAARSYEQYF

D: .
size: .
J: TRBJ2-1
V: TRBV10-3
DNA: TGTGCCATCAGTGAGTCTGGGCCGAACAATGAGCAGTTCTTC
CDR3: CAISESGPNNEQFF

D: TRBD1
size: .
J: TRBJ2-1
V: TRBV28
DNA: TGTGCCAGCAGCACCCTGACAGGGATATACAATGAGCAGTTCTTC
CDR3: CASSTLTGIYNEQFF

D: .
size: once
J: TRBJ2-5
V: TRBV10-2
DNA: TGCGCCAGCAGTGAAGGAGCCTGGGAGACCCAGTACTTC
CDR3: CASSEGAWETQYF

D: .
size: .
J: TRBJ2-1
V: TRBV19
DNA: TGTGCCAGTAGGGACAGTAGCGTACACAATGAGCAGTTCTTC
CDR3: CASRDSSVHNEQFF

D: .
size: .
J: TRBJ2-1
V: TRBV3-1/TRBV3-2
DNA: TGTGCCAGCAGCCTCCAGCGGAGCTCCTACAATGAGCAGTTCTTC
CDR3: CASSLQRSSYNEQFF

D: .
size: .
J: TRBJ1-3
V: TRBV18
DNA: TGTGCCAGCTCACCCGACATCCACTCTGGAAACACCATATATTTT
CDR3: CASSPDIHSGNTIYF

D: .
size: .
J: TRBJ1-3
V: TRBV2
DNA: TGTGCCAGCAGTGAAGTTCTTCTTGGAAACACCATATATTTT
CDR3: CASSEVLLGNTIYF

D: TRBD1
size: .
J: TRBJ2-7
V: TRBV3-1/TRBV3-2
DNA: TGTGCCAGCAGCCCCGGTGGGACAGGGTGGTTAGAGCAGTACTTC
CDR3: CASSPGGTGWLEQYF

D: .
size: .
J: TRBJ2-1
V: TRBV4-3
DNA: TGCGCCAGCAGCCAAGGGGACTCCTCCTCCTACAATGAGCAGTTCTTC
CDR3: CASSQGDSSSYNEQFF

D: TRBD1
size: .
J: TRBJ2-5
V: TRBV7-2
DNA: TGTGCCAGCAGCTTAGGCGGGACAGGGGGGGAGACCCAGTACTTC
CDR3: CASSLGGTGGETQYF

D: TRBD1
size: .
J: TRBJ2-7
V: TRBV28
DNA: TGTGCCAGCAGTTCGGACAGGGAGGCCTCCTACGAGCAGTACTTC
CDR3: CASSSDREASYEQYF

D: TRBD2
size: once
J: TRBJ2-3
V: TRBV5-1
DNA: TGCGCCAGCAGCCCCCTAGCGGGAGGGTGGGCTAGCACAGATACGCAGTATTTT
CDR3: CASSPLAGGWASTDTQYF

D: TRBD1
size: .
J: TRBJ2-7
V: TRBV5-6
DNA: TGTGCCAGCAGCCCCATGCGAGGGACAGGGGTAACCTACGAGCAGTACTTC
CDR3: CASSPMRGTGVTYEQYF

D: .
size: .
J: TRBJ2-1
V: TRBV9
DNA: TGTGCCAGCAGCGTAGAGAGTAGCTTCCTCTACAATGAGCAGTTCTTC
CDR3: CASSVESSFLYNEQFF

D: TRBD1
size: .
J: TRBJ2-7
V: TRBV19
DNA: TGTGCCAGTAGTAAGGGGACAGGGTCCGACTACGAGCAGTACTTC
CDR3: CASSKGTGSDYEQYF

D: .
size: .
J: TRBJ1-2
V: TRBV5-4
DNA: TGTGCCAGCAGCTTGACCCTCGGACTGAACTATGGCTACACCTTC
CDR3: CASSLTLGLNYGYTF

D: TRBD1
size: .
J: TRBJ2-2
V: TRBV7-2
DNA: TGTGCCAGCAGCCCACTACCCGGGACAGGGAACACCGGGGAGCTGTTTTTT
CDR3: CASSPLPGTGNTGELFF

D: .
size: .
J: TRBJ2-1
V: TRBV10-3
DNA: TGTGCCATCAGCCCCGACTTTGGTCGGAGCTCCTACAATGAGCAGTTCTTC
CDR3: CAISPDFGRSSYNEQFF

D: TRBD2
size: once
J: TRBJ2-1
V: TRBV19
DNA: TGTGCCAGTAGAAGGACTAGCGGGAGCCTGGGGGAGCAGTTCTTC
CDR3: CASRRTSGSLGEQFF

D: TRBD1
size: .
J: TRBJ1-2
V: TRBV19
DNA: TGTGCCAGTAGTTCGGACAGGCCCTATGGCTACACCTTC
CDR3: CASSSDRPYGYTF

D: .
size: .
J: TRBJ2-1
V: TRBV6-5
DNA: TGTGCCAGCAGTTCCGGGAGCTCCTACAATGAGCAGTTCTTC
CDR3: CASSSGSSYNEQFF

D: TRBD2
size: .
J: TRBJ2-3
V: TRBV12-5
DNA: TGTGCTAGTGCCGCCTACGCGGGAGCAGATACGCAGTATTTT
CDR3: CASAAYAGADTQYF

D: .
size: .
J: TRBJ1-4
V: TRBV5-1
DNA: TGCGCCAGCAGCCCGTCTATGGCAACTAATGAAAAACTGTTTTTT
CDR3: CASSPSMATNEKLFF

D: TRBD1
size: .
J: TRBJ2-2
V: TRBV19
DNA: TGTGCCAGTAGTACGGGACAGGGGGCTTGGGCCGGGGAGCTGTTTTTT
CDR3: CASSTGQGAWAGELFF

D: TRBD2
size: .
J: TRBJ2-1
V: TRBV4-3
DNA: TGCGCCAGCAGCCAAGCCTCTCGACTAGCGGAGGGGGATGAGCAGTTCTTC
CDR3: CASSQASRLAEGDEQFF

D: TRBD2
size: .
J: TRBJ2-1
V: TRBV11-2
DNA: TGTGCCAGCAGCTCCCGAACAGGTAGACTAGCGGGAAGGTACAATGAGCAGTTCTTC
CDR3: CASSSRTGRLAGRYNEQFF

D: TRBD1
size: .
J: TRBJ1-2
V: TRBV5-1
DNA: TGCGCCAGCAGCGGGGGACAGGGGCAAGCCTATGGCTACACCTTC
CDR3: CASSGGQGQAYGYTF

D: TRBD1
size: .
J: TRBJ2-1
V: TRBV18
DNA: TGTGCCAGCCGTATCAAAGCCGGGACAGGGTCCCGCAATGAGCAGTTCTTC
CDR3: CASRIKAGTGSRNEQFF

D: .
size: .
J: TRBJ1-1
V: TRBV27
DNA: TGTGCCAGCACCCCGGGGGGGGGAGGAAGAGGCACTGAAGCTTTCTTT
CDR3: CASTPGGGGRGTEAFF

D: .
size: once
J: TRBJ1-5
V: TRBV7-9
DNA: TGTGCCAGCAGCTCGCAGGGCACGGGCAATCAGCCCCAGCATTTT
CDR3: CASSSQGTGNQPQHF

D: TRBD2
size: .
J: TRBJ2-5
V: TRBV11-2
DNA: TGTGCCAGCAGCTTAGGCGGGACTAGCGGGATGCAGGAGACCCAGTACTTC
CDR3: CASSLGGTSGMQETQYF

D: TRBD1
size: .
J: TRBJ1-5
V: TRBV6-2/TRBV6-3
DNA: TGTGCCAGCAGTCAGGGGGGAATTCGCAATCAGCCCCAGCATTTT
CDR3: CASSQGGIRNQPQHF

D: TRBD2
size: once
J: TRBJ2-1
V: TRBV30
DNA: TGTGCCTGGCGGGGGGGGGCCTACAATGAGCAGTTCTTC
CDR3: CAWRGGAYNEQFF

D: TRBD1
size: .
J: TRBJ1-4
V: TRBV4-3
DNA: TGCGCCAGCAGCCAACAACCGATGACAGGGGGTGGTGAAAAACTGTTTTTT
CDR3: CASSQQPMTGGGEKLFF

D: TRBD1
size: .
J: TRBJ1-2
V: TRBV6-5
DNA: TGTGCCTGCCGGACAGGGGATGGCTACACCTTC
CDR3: CACRTGDGYTF